This T cell receptor beta chain appears in the sequencing data of a study of T cell responses to AZD1222 COVID-19 vaccine. This CDR3 contains 14 residues. The V gene's germline CDR1 is SGHTA and CDR2 FQGNSA. Germline trimming cut 5 bases from V and 5 bases from J; bases unmatched to any gene: 5. Assay used: immunoSEQ multiplex PCR; TCRdb lists only in-frame clones, some missing. The sample yields about 100,000 clones, roughly 89% seen once. Notes on the study in general: Donors, mostly white British, included more females; clonal diversity was possibly underestimated. Vaccine-associated CD4 TCRs ranged over spike, dominating at 160-218 and 743-854.

Concerning this clone: Antigen specificity is unknown.

The TCR originated in an adult in good health. Sequences were derived from peripheral blood, sampled on day 0 of AZD1222 vaccination. The chain carries TRBV7-2 and TRBJ1-5; 8 bases fit TRBD1. CDR3 sequence reads: CASSPRTGYQPQHF. The CDR3 DNA follows: TGTGCCAGCAGCCCGCGGACAGGGTATCAGCCCCAGCATTTT.